Listed here are 23 T cell receptor beta chains from one sample, sequenced in a study of cytomegalovirus exposure and HLA in healthy donors. TCRdb keeps only in-frame clones here, not all; method: immunoSEQ multiplex PCR. Here the sample spans over 150,000 clones, about 82% being singletons. The source material was PBMCs. The receptors here all came from a human donor in good health.

The genes are TRBV5-1 and TRBJ2-7; D is perhaps TRBD1 (6 bases). Trimming removed 3 bases at V and 3 bases at J, with 13 bases between. This CDR3 has 14 amino acids. Germline V gives CDR1 SGHRS, CDR2 YFSETQ. The CDR3 sequence: CASSWGGQNYEQYF. CDR3 sequence (DNA): TGCGCCAGCAGCTGGGGCGGACAGAACTACGAGCAGTACTTC.

This rearrangement joins TRBV6-5 to TRBJ2-7; D perhaps matches TRBD1 (6 bases). The CDR3 totals 15 residues. V was clipped by 0 bases and J by 2 bases, with 11 bases between them. The germline V gene has CDR1 MNHEY and CDR2 SVGAGI. CDR3 nucleotide sequence: TGTGCCAGCAGTTACTCGACCGAGGGGGCCTACGAGCAGTACTTC. Its translation is CASSYSTEGAYEQYF.

The chain is built from TRBV30 and TRBJ2-1; 8 nucleotides line up with TRBD2. V dropped 5 bases and J dropped 3; count of bases not matched to a gene: 18. The germline V gene encodes CDR1 GTSNPN and CDR2 SVGIG (reference sequence). CDR3 length: 18 amino acids. The chain's CDR3 is CAWWGIPRNSGNYNEQFF. CDR3 DNA sequence: TGTGCCTGGTGGGGTATACCGAGAAATAGCGGGAACTACAATGAGCAGTTCTTC.

The J gene is TRBJ2-1, the V gene TRBV9; a weak D match, TRBD2 (6 bases). The CDR3 loop spans 15 amino acids. Germline V lookup: CDR1 SGDLS, CDR2 YYNGEE. V dropped 0 bases and J dropped 5 bases, with 12 bases sitting between them. In DNA, the CDR3 is TGTGCCAGCAGCGTAGATCTCCAGCGGGACAATGAGCAGTTCTTC. Residues: CASSVDLQRDNEQFF.

The chain has TRBV21-1 and TRBJ2-2; the D call of TRBD2 is as the table states it, not checked on the DNA. TRBV21-1 is a pseudogene locus. This CDR3 contains 16 residues. The CDR3 DNA follows: TGTGCCAGCAGCAGACCGCCAGCGGGGTTTACCGGGGAGCTGTTTTTT. It yields the protein CASSRPPAGFTGELFF.

CDR3 region: CATGSYEQYF. In DNA form, the CDR3 reads TGTGCCACGGGGTCCTACGAGCAGTACTTC. This chain links TRBV19 with TRBJ2-7; weak D call: TRBD2 (5 bases). Germline V gives CDR1 LNHDA, CDR2 SQIVND (reference sequence). V was trimmed by 10 bases and J by 1 base, leaving 5 bases between them. This CDR3 has 10 residues.

This sequence joins TRBV7-2 and TRBJ1-2; 9 nucleotides line up with TRBD1. CDR1 and CDR2 from the germline V gene are SGHTA and FQGNSA. The CDR3 runs 15 residues. The junction had 0 bases not matched to a gene; V was cut back by 1 base and J by 0 bases. The CDR3 sequence is CASSLGTGANYGYTF. CDR3 DNA sequence: TGTGCCAGCAGCTTAGGGACAGGGGCTAACTATGGCTACACCTTC.

The V call is TRBV19, the J call TRBJ2-3; 12 bases fit TRBD2. The junction had 2 bases not matched to a gene; V was cut back by 7 bases and J by 3 bases. Germline V gene lookup returns CDR1 LNHDA and CDR2 SQIVND (reference sequence). This CDR3 spans 14 amino acids. The CDR3 loop reads CASTGLAGTDTQYF. CDR3 bases: TGTGCCAGTACCGGACTAGCGGGAACAGATACGCAGTATTTT. Variable domain in full (rest from reference TRBV19 and TRBJ2-3): DGGITQSPKYLFRKEGQNVTLSCEQNLNHDAMYWYRQDPGQGLRLIYYSQIVNDFQKGDIAEGYSVSREKKESFPLTVTSAQKNPTAFYLCASTGLAGTDTQYFGPGTRLTVL.

J is TRBJ1-1 and V is TRBV4-1; possibly TRBD1 for D (6 bases). CDR1 is MGHRA and CDR2 is YSYEKL in the germline V gene. With 0 bases removed from V and 1 base from J, the gap between germline ends came to 18 bases. The CDR3 totals 18 residues. The CDR3, as DNA: TGCGCCAGCAGCCAAGATTGGGGGCAGGGGCAGGCGAACACTGAAGCTTTCTTT. Its protein is CASSQDWGQGQANTEAFF.

This clone has just a few counts. The CDR3 bases are TGTGCCAGCAGCGGGAGGGGATCGATTGGGCCCCAGCATTTT. As protein: CASSGRGSIGPQHF. The J gene is TRBJ1-5, the V gene TRBV13; weak D call: TRBD1 (5 bases). V lost 5 bases and J 9 bases, leaving 17 bases between the germline ends. CDR1 and CDR2 from the germline V gene are PRHDT and FYEKMQ (reference sequence). The CDR3 is 14 amino acids. The full variable domain, rest sourced from reference TRBV13 and TRBJ1-5, is AAGVIQSPRHLIKEKRETATLKCYPIPRHDTVYWYQQGPGQDPQFLISFYEKMQSDKGSIPDRFSAQQFSDYHSELNMSSLELGDSALYFCASSGRGSIGPQHFGDGTRLSIL.

The gene calls are TRBV10-3 and TRBJ2-5; weak D call: TRBD1 (6 bases). V was trimmed by 6 bases and J by 5 bases, leaving 19 bases between them. The germline V gene encodes CDR1 ENHRY and CDR2 SYGVKD. This CDR3 comprises 15 residues. CDR3: CAIRNGTLGFETQYF. The CDR3 bases are TGTGCCATCAGAAACGGGACACTGGGGTTCGAGACCCAGTACTTC.

This clone showed up just once. J is TRBJ1-1 and V is TRBV27; 8 bases align to TRBD1. Germline lookup yields CDR1 MNHEY and CDR2 SMNVEV (reference sequence). Unmatched junction bases numbered 10, after V lost 2 bases and J lost 5 bases. This CDR3 has 16 residues. CDR3 in DNA: TGTGCCAGCAGTTTACAATGGACAGGGTCGCGAACTGAAGCTTTCTTT. Encoded protein: CASSLQWTGSRTEAFF.

The chain links TRBV6-5 to TRBJ1-1, with TRBD1 matching over 8 bases. The V gene's germline CDR1 is MNHEY and CDR2 SVGAGI. The junction had 9 bases not matched to a gene; V was cut back by 6 bases and J by 12 bases. The length of the CDR3 is 12 residues. This chain's CDR3 is CASSDYLRGPFF. As DNA, the CDR3 is TGTGCCAGCAGCGACTACCTCAGGGGGCCTTTCTTT.

V gene TRBV5-1 combines with J gene TRBJ1-1; D is unclear. The CDR3 has 14 residues. Per the germline V gene, CDR1 is SGHRS and CDR2 is YFSETQ. V dropped 2 bases and J dropped 3 bases, with 11 bases sitting between them. The CDR3, as DNA: TGCGCCAGCAGCTTCGAGATTTTGGACACTGAAGCTTTCTTT. Translating gives CASSFEILDTEAFF.

The V gene is TRBV6-5, the J gene TRBJ1-2; no clear D. CDR1 is MNHEY and CDR2 is SVGAGI in the germline V gene. CDR3 length: 14 amino acids. V lost 11 bases and J 3 bases, leaving 19 bases between the germline ends. The CDR3 is CAALRIGPYYGYTF. In DNA, the CDR3 is TGTGCCGCCCTTCGGATTGGGCCCTACTATGGCTACACCTTC.

V and J are TRBV6-5 and TRBJ1-1, with TRBD1 matching over 8 bases. J was trimmed by 3 bases and V by 4 bases; bases with no gene match: 4. The CDR3 runs to 14 residues. CDR1 and CDR2 from the germline V gene are MNHEY and SVGAGI. The CDR3 region is CASSSQGGDTEAFF. The DNA of the CDR3 is TGTGCCAGCAGTTCACAGGGGGGAGACACTGAAGCTTTCTTT.

The chain links TRBV18 to TRBJ2-7; tentative D call: TRBD2 (6 bases). In germline, CDR1 is KGHSH, CDR2 LQKENI. The CDR3 covers 13 residues. The V end was cut by 3 bases, the J end by 6 bases, with 12 bases between. This chain's CDR3 is CASSPEGLGEQYF. As DNA, the CDR3 is TGTGCCAGCTCACCCGAGGGACTCGGCGAGCAGTACTTC. The entire variable domain, with the rest obtained from reference TRBV18 and TRBJ2-7, is as follows: NAGVMQNPRHLVRRRGQEARLRCSPMKGHSHVYWYRQLPEEGLKFMVYLQKENIIDESGMPKERFSAEFPKEGPSILRIQQVVRGDSAAYFCASSPEGLGEQYFGPGTRLTVT.

The chain employs TRBV2 and TRBJ1-1, with 7 bases lining up with TRBD1. Trimming at V came to 1 base and at J to 7 bases, leaving 6 bases not matched to a gene. Germline CDR1 SNHLY, CDR2 FYNNEI. The CDR3 spans 14 residues. The DNA for the CDR3 is TGTGCCAGCAGTGAAGAAACAGGGGCGAGTGAAGCTTTCTTT. It is translated as CASSEETGASEAFF.

This sequence joins TRBV5-1 and TRBJ1-6; D might be TRBD1 (5 bases). V was trimmed by 1 base and J by 10 bases, leaving 9 bases between them. Germline V gives CDR1 SGHRS, CDR2 YFSETQ. The CDR3 spans 13 residues. The CDR3, as DNA: TGCGCCAGCAGCTTGCAGGGATACTCACCCCTCCACTTT. Residues: CASSLQGYSPLHF.

The J gene is TRBJ1-1, the V gene TRBV2; D gene uncertain. This CDR3 has 14 residues. Trimming pared 4 bases from V and 1 base from J, leaving 10 bases between. The germline CDR1 and CDR2 sequences are SNHLY and FYNNEI. CDR3 protein: CASSGTAGNTEAFF. As DNA, the CDR3 is TGTGCCAGCAGTGGGACTGCGGGGAACACTGAAGCTTTCTTT.

The chain combines TRBV30 with TRBJ2-1, with TRBD2 identical over 10 bases. Germline CDR1 and CDR2: GTSNPN and SVGIG (reference sequence). Losses at the gene ends were 0 bases for V and 1 base for J; bases not matched to a gene: 6. The CDR3 has 17 residues. CDR3 amino acids: CAWSVLAGSWSYNEQFF. The DNA for the CDR3 is TGTGCCTGGAGTGTACTAGCGGGGAGTTGGTCCTACAATGAGCAGTTCTTC.

This rearrangement joins TRBV18 to TRBJ2-2; 8 nucleotides align to TRBD1. The germline CDR1 and CDR2 sequences are KGHSH and LQKENI. This CDR3 contains 16 residues. J was trimmed by 5 bases and V by 3 bases; bases with no gene match: 8. In DNA, the CDR3 is TGTGCCAGCTCACCGGATGCAGGGGGCATGACCGGGGAGCTGTTTTTT. It encodes CASSPDAGGMTGELFF.

This chain uses TRBV25-1 with TRBJ2-3; the match to TRBD2 covers 7 bases. J lost 3 bases, V lost 7 bases, and 10 bases had no gene match. CDR1 MGHDK and CDR2 SYGVNS come from the germline V gene. There are 15 residues in the CDR3. The CDR3 protein is CASKSGRGSTDTQYF. CDR3 nucleotides: TGTGCCAGCAAGTCCGGGCGGGGGTCTACAGATACGCAGTATTTT.